The sequence of this T cell receptor beta chain was determined in a study of control samples from healthy donors and cancer patients. Here immunoSEQ multiplex PCR was the method, and the copy in TCRdb shows in-frame clones only, minus some. The table shows roughly 130,000 clones, with 90% occurring only once. The specimen was blood. This clonotype was sampled from a man aged 18 to 30 in good health.

The CDR3 nucleotides read TGCAGCGCCCCGTTGACTAGTGGGTACCAAGAGACCCAGTACTTC. It specifies CSAPLTSGYQETQYF. The chain combines TRBV29-1 with TRBJ2-5, with D perhaps matching TRBD2 (6 bases). CDR3 length: 15 amino acids. The V and J ends lost 7 bases and 0 bases respectively, with 18 bases between them. Germline values: CDR1 SQVTM, CDR2 ANQGSEA.